The present TCR beta chain was sequenced within a study of cytomegalovirus exposure and HLA in healthy donors. Study-level findings and limits: The authors later found most CMV-associated TCR beta chains appeared HLA-restricted. The study flagged roughly 160 TCR beta chains as cytomegalovirus-associated. Differences between HLA loci emerged in a later analysis of TCR association rates, with DRB1 most and HLA-C fewest.

Trimming shortened V by 0 bases and J by 4 bases, and 9 bases separated the two germline ends. The CDR3 runs 14 residues. From germline, CDR1 is MNHEY and CDR2 SMNVEV (reference sequence). As for this clone: The antigen is undetermined. Other nucleotide sequences from this sample produce the same CDR3.

PCR employed 60 Vbeta and 13 Jbeta primers. Clones were read by immunoSEQ multiplex PCR, and TCRdb kept only the in-frame ones, dropping some. The profile covers more than 85,000 clones, with around 76% appearing a single time and roughly 13% taken by the ten largest. The sequence was collected from a man aged 25 to 45 in good health and CMV-seropositive. Material: PBMCs. V usage is TRBV27 and J usage is TRBJ1-2, with TRBD1 as a possible D gene (5 bases). CDR3 region: CASSLSRQSYGYTF. The CDR3 DNA follows: TGTGCCAGCAGTTTATCGCGACAGTCCTATGGCTACACCTTC.